The subject of this entry is one TCR beta chain. In the study's own analysis: Amplifying reference gene primers gave estimates of nucleated cell counts. The data were produced by immunoSEQ multiplex PCR, yet TCRdb's version contains in-frame clones alone and is incomplete. The V and J calls and the clone size are those of that table, but D and trimming were determined from the DNA. The repertoire holds hundreds of thousands of clones, with under 85% as singletons. This sample stems from a study of blood T cell repertoires in COVID-19. Overall study: Nucleic acid was either cDNA or gDNA, and it came from T cells, B-cell-depleted T cells, or PBMCs.

The germline V gene encodes CDR1 SGHTA and CDR2 FQGTGA. The V end lost 1 base, the J end lost 3 bases, and 10 bases lay between the germline ends. The CDR3 is made up of 14 amino acids. This receptor was identified in a woman aged 30 to 39 with COVID-19, enrolled during active disease. Sequencing was performed on peripheral blood. V is TRBV7-3 and J is TRBJ2-7; D unclear. CDR3 sequence: CASSLNILIYEQYF. DNA of the CDR3: TGTGCCAGCAGCTTAAATATCCTAATCTACGAGCAGTACTTC.